This passage covers 23 T cell receptor beta chains from one sample sequenced in a study of blood T cell repertoires in COVID-19. Only in-frame clones appear in the TCRdb table, and some are missing; sequencing was by immunoSEQ multiplex PCR. The sample contains nearly 250,000 clones, approximately 85% of which appear only once. Sequencing was carried out using PBMCs or T cells enriched from blood (not recorded which). The receptors here all came from a woman in her 50s with acute COVID-19.

This clone was seen just once. The V gene is TRBV7-6, the J gene TRBJ2-7, with a weak D call TRBD1 (5 bases). The CDR3 extends over 14 amino acids. Per germline, CDR1 SGHVS and CDR2 FNYEAQ. V gave up 4 bases and J gave up 2 bases, with 12 bases separating them. The CDR3 here is CASSSSLDTYEQYF. Here the CDR3 DNA reads TGTGCCAGCAGCTCTTCTTTGGACACCTACGAGCAGTACTTC.

The chain has TRBV6-5 and TRBJ1-2; 9 bases are a match to TRBD1. CDR1 is MNHEY, CDR2 SVGAGI, per germline. V gave up 7 bases and J gave up 5 bases; unmatched junction bases: 5. The CDR3 totals 13 residues. The CDR3 DNA reads TGTGCCAGCACCCAGGACAGGGGATATGGCTACACCTTC. Protein sequence: CASTQDRGYGYTF.

The chain carries TRBV5-4 and TRBJ2-3; 9 bases agree with TRBD1. This CDR3 has 15 amino acids. Germline lookup yields CDR1 SGHNT and CDR2 YYREEE (reference sequence). V was clipped by 2 bases and J by 5 bases; unmatched bases: 6. The CDR3 is CASSFRTGAKDTQYF. The CDR3 DNA is TGTGCCAGCAGCTTCCGGACAGGGGCGAAAGATACGCAGTATTTT.

The chain recombines TRBV7-8 with TRBJ1-5; TRBD1 matches 8 bases. After removal of 1 base from V and 0 bases from J, the junction contained 5 bases not matched to a gene. The germline V gene encodes CDR1 SGHVS and CDR2 FQNEAQ. The CDR3 has 17 amino acids. This CDR3 reads CASSLEGQVNSNQPQHF. The CDR3 region has the DNA TGTGCCAGCAGCTTAGAGGGACAGGTCAATAGCAATCAGCCCCAGCATTTT.

The chain recombines TRBV18 with TRBJ2-1; TRBD1 is a possible D gene (5 bases). Trimming left V 1 base short and J 5 bases short, with 6 bases between. There are 13 residues in the CDR3. From germline, CDR1 is KGHSH and CDR2 LQKENI. The chain's CDR3 is CASSPQTDNEQFF. The CDR3 nucleotides are TGTGCCAGCTCACCACAGACAGACAATGAGCAGTTCTTC.

The V gene is TRBV11-2, the J gene TRBJ2-5; 7 bases match TRBD2. The CDR3 is 15 amino acids. Germline V gene lookup returns CDR1 SGHAT and CDR2 FQNNGV. V was clipped by 0 bases and J by 4 bases; unmatched bases: 5. CDR3: CASSLDRGGVETQYF. The CDR3, as DNA: TGTGCCAGCAGCTTAGATCGGGGAGGGGTAGAGACCCAGTACTTC.

The chain is built from TRBV19 and TRBJ1-5; 7 bases are a match to TRBD1. Unmatched junction bases numbered 12, after V lost 1 base and J lost 6 bases. CDR1 is LNHDA, CDR2 SQIVND, per germline (reference sequence). The length of the CDR3 is 17 residues. This CDR3 reads CASSIVRGQSNGQPQHF. The CDR3 nucleotides are TGTGCCAGTAGTATAGTGAGGGGACAGAGCAATGGTCAGCCCCAGCATTTT.

CDR3 loop: CSASSGGWGADTQYF. The CDR3, as DNA: TGCAGTGCTAGTTCGGGCGGTTGGGGAGCAGATACGCAGTATTTT. The V call is TRBV20-1, the J call TRBJ2-3, with D perhaps TRBD2 (5 bases). Germline-derived CDR1 and CDR2 are DFQATT and SNEGSKA (reference sequence). The CDR3 sequence is 15 residues long. V was shortened by 3 bases and J by 4 bases, with 17 bases between the two germline ends.

This clone appeared a single time. The chain is built from TRBV30 and TRBJ1-2, with TRBD1 as a possible D gene (6 bases). Germline V lookup: CDR1 GTSNPN, CDR2 SVGIG (reference sequence). V lost 5 bases to trimming and J lost 4 bases, with 14 bases between them. CDR3 length: 13 amino acids. CDR3 sequence reads: CAWDGKGVYGYTF. The CDR3 bases are TGTGCCTGGGACGGAAAGGGGGTCTATGGCTACACCTTC.

The chain combines TRBV24-1 with TRBJ2-7; 9 bases are shared with TRBD2. The germline V gene encodes CDR1 KGHDR and CDR2 SFDVKD. After removal of 1 base from V and 3 bases from J, the junction contained 6 bases not matched to a gene. This CDR3 contains 16 residues. CDR3 amino acids: CATSDFGGGGRYEQYF. The CDR3 region has the DNA TGTGCCACCAGTGATTTCGGCGGGGGGGGTCGCTACGAGCAGTACTTC.

J is TRBJ2-3 and V is TRBV7-2; TRBD2 matches at 7 bases. V was pared by 1 base and J by 2 bases, with 3 bases of the junction left unmatched. Germline values: CDR1 SGHTA, CDR2 FQGNSA. The CDR3 runs 15 residues. The CDR3 sequence is CASSLEAGITDTQYF. CDR3 coding DNA: TGTGCCAGCAGCTTAGAAGCGGGGATCACAGATACGCAGTATTTT.

The chain couples TRBV7-2 to TRBJ1-2; the match to TRBD1 covers 7 bases. Per germline, CDR1 SGHTA and CDR2 FQGNSA. The CDR3 spans 14 residues. V was clipped by 6 bases and J by 2 bases; unmatched bases: 6. The CDR3 DNA reads TGTGCCAGCAGTCTACCGGGACAGAACTATGGCTACACCTTC. This sequence encodes CASSLPGQNYGYTF.

This CDR3 reads CASSVGTASPGAAGYTF. The CDR3 DNA sequence: TGTGCCAGCAGCGTCGGGACAGCCTCCCCAGGGGCTGCTGGCTACACCTTC. The chain recombines TRBV7-9 with TRBJ1-2, with 7 bases matching TRBD1. The CDR3 consists of 17 residues. Germline V gene lookup returns CDR1 SEHNR and CDR2 FQNEAQ (reference sequence). Trimming cost V 5 bases and J 7 bases; bases outside gene matches: 19.

This chain uses TRBV12-5 with TRBJ1-5, with D hard to call. CDR3 length: 17 amino acids. Trimming left V 1 base short and J 0 bases short, with 13 bases between. Looked up from germline, CDR1 is LGHNT and CDR2 is FRNRAP. This chain's CDR3 is CASGLGVGITSNQPQHF. The CDR3 DNA follows: TGTGCTAGTGGTTTGGGGGTCGGGATCACTAGCAATCAGCCCCAGCATTTT.

This rearrangement joins TRBV30 to TRBJ1-2; D might be TRBD1 (6 bases). CDR1 is GTSNPN, CDR2 SVGIG, per germline (reference sequence). The CDR3 runs 14 residues. The CDR3 protein is CGLTGTLPNYGYTF. CDR3 sequence (DNA): TGTGGCCTTACCGGGACACTGCCTAACTATGGCTACACCTTC.

This sequence joins TRBV11-2 and TRBJ1-1, with D possibly matching TRBD1 (6 bases). The CDR3 covers 13 residues. Germline V gives CDR1 SGHAT, CDR2 FQNNGV. Trimming pared 3 bases from V and 3 bases from J, leaving 8 bases between. CDR3 residues: CASSFHRDTEAFF. In DNA form, the CDR3 reads TGTGCCAGCAGCTTCCACAGGGACACTGAAGCTTTCTTT.

The sample holds a few counts of this clone. The CDR3 nucleotides are TGTGCCAGCAGCGCGGAGGCCTCGTATGGCTACACCTTC. Its translation is CASSAEASYGYTF. V and J are TRBV9 and TRBJ1-2, with D unclear. The CDR3 has 13 residues. The V gene lost 3 bases and the J gene lost 5 bases, with 11 bases spanning the gap. Germline CDR1 SGDLS, CDR2 YYNGEE.

The V call is TRBV7-8, the J call TRBJ2-1, with D possibly TRBD2 on 6 matching bases. The germline V and J ends were trimmed by 5 bases and 0 bases, with 11 bases remaining between them. Germline V lookup: CDR1 SGHVS, CDR2 FQNEAQ. The CDR3 loop spans 15 amino acids. The CDR3 DNA reads as TGTGCCAGCAGCCCCGGGGGTTCCTCCTACAATGAGCAGTTCTTC. It is translated as CASSPGGSSYNEQFF.

This clone was seen just once. This chain uses TRBV4-3 with TRBJ1-2, with D tentatively TRBD1 (5 bases). CDR1 and CDR2 (germline): LGHNA, YSLEER. The CDR3 covers 17 residues. Trimming cost V 0 bases and J 1 base, with 15 bases left between them. As DNA, the CDR3 is TGCGCCAGCAGCCAAGATCGAGGGCAGGGAGGTAACTATGGCTACACCTTC. Translation gives CASSQDRGQGGNYGYTF.

The V gene is TRBV5-8, the J gene TRBJ1-2; 9 positions match TRBD1. There are 16 residues in the CDR3. The J segment lost 4 bases and the V segment lost 0 bases, leaving 7 bases of the junction unmatched. Germline V gives CDR1 SGHTS, CDR2 YDEGEE. The CDR3 DNA reads TGTGCCAGCAGCTTGGCACGGGACAGGGCTGTCTATGGCTACACCTTC. Its protein is CASSLARDRAVYGYTF.

The V and J genes are TRBV5-1 and TRBJ2-3; possible D gene TRBD2, 6 bases. The V gene's germline CDR1 is SGHRS and CDR2 YFSETQ. This CDR3 region has 16 residues. Trimming cost V 0 bases and J 0 bases, with 11 bases left between them. The CDR3 nucleotides are TGCGCCAGCAGCTTGGGCGAGCGGGCGAGCACAGATACGCAGTATTTT. Translating it yields CASSLGERASTDTQYF.

V gene TRBV6-2 or TRBV6-3 combines with J gene TRBJ1-2, with D perhaps TRBD1 (6 bases). The V gene's germline CDR1 is MNHEY and CDR2 SVGEGT. The length of the CDR3 is 13 residues. Between the trimmed V and J ends, which lost 2 bases and 4 bases, there was a span of 8 bases. The CDR3 DNA reads as TGTGCCAGCAGTTACACAGGGACCTATGGCTACACCTTC. Its translation: CASSYTGTYGYTF.

This chain connects TRBV5-6 to TRBJ1-2; 7 bases are a match to TRBD1. CDR1 is SGHDT, CDR2 YYEEEE, per germline. The ends lost 1 base at V and 13 bases at J; junction bases unmatched: 4. This CDR3 is built from 11 residues. The chain's CDR3 is CASSLQQGCTF. CDR3 nucleotides: TGTGCCAGCAGCTTGCAACAGGGGTGCACCTTC.